This entry concerns a single TCR beta chain. Its antigen is not identified. Per the germline V gene, CDR1 is SGHNT and CDR2 is YYREEE (reference sequence). Trimming removed 7 bases at V and 4 bases at J, with 20 bases between. This CDR3 has 15 amino acids. These data belong to a study of lymphopenia after photon versus proton radiotherapy. Study-wide points: Survival link was tested only in deceased patients; proton benefit remains a possibility.

Sequencing used immunoSEQ multiplex PCR; TCRdb keeps in-frame clones, though not all of them. This table has 65,000 to 70,000 clones, roughly 91% appearing once. V and J are TRBV5-4 and TRBJ1-2; the D gene is possibly TRBD1 (5 bases). The sample here was peripheral blood, taken from a patient treated with photon-based radiotherapy. This TCR came from a woman in her seventies with pancreatic cancer. The CDR3 sequence: CASGAGGESLYGYTF. The CDR3 region has the DNA TGTGCCAGCGGAGCGGGGGGGGAGAGTCTCTATGGCTACACCTTC. Together with reference TRBV5-4 and TRBJ1-2, the CDR3 gives the full variable domain: ETGVTQSPTHLIKTRGQQVTLRCSSQSGHNTVSWYQQALGQGPQFIFQYYREEENGRGNFPPRFSGLQFPNYSSELNVNALELDDSALYLCASGAGGESLYGYTFGSGTRLTVV.